The clone carrying this T cell receptor (beta chain) has only a few counts. The data originate from a study of T cells after yellow fever vaccination. TCRdb redid the calling of the 5' RACE reads with MiXCR, one entry per CDR3 protein. The sample lists about 550,000 distinct CDR3 sequences, roughly a fifth seen once, with about 13% in the top ten. The V end lost 6 bases, the J end lost 10 bases, and 22 bases lay between the germline ends. Germline V gene lookup returns CDR1 SGHAT and CDR2 FQNNGV. The CDR3 spans 15 residues. The clonotype originates from a man aged 30 to 45 who received the YFV17D yellow fever vaccine. The sequenced sample was PBMCs, obtained 15 days after the yellow fever booster vaccination. The chain recombines TRBV11-2 with TRBJ2-1, with D possibly TRBD2 on 6 matching bases. Written as DNA, the CDR3 is TGTGCCAGCAGGCGGGAAGGTGGATCTTTCCTCGAGCAGTTCTTC. This encodes CASRREGGSFLEQFF.